The 21 T cell receptor beta chains below were found in one sample sequenced in a study of response to subunit inactivated influenza vaccine. TCRdb analysed the RT-PCR reads with MiXCR anew, one entry per CDR3 protein. The table has 530,000 or so distinct CDR3 sequences, 25% seen once. Sequencing was performed on CD4+ T cells sorted from PBMCs, taken around 5 days after vaccination. The source is a man aged 50 to 59 who received an inactivated influenza vaccine.

With respect to this clonotype: At one end the junction does not follow the germline gene, possibly because of a read error. The chain carries TRBV12-3 or TRBV12-4 and TRBJ2-7, with 9 bases identical to TRBD2. This CDR3 has 14 residues. CDR3 loop: CASSVAGEGYEQYF. The CDR3 bases are TGTGCCAGCAGTGTAGCGGGAGAGGGATACGAGCAGTACTTC.

A few counts support this clonotype. The chain employs TRBV18 and TRBJ2-4; D is unclear. Trimming removed 0 bases from V and 1 base from J, with 22 bases in between. The length of the CDR3 is 20 residues. Germline V lookup: CDR1 KGHSH, CDR2 LQKENI. The DNA of the CDR3 is TGTGCCAGCTCACCACCTTCCGCCCCCTCAGGCTGGCGGGCCAAAAACATTCAGTACTTC. It specifies CASSPPSAPSGWRAKNIQYF.

The chain couples TRBV10-3 to TRBJ2-7; possibly TRBD1 for D (6 bases). Deletions cut 10 bases from V and 4 bases from J, with 14 bases between. Germline lookup yields CDR1 ENHRY and CDR2 SYGVKD. This CDR3 comprises 12 residues. The CDR3 nucleotides are TGTGCCAGTCAGGGGCTTGGGTACGAGCAGTACTTC. Translation gives CASQGLGYEQYF.

This clonotype has just a few counts. The chain joins TRBV5-1 to TRBJ2-3; 11 positions match TRBD2. Germline V CDR1 and CDR2: SGHRS, YFSETQ. This CDR3 is built from 17 residues. V lost 4 bases, J lost 1 base, and 8 bases stayed unmatched. CDR3 sequence reads: CASSQTLLAGGTDTQYF. CDR3 DNA sequence: TGCGCCAGCAGCCAAACCCTACTAGCGGGAGGCACAGATACGCAGTATTTT.

This clonotype was seen many times. The chain carries TRBV15 and TRBJ2-1; D is perhaps TRBD2 (6 bases). Looked up from germline, CDR1 is LNHNV and CDR2 is YYDKDF (reference sequence). The CDR3 extends over 15 amino acids. With 4 bases removed from V and 7 bases from J, the gap between germline ends came to 17 bases. This CDR3 is CATSTRTTLSNEQFF. The CDR3 nucleotides are TGTGCCACCAGCACCAGGACTACCCTCTCGAATGAGCAGTTCTTC.

The sample holds many counts of this clonotype. The chain is built from TRBV12-3 or TRBV12-4 and TRBJ2-5; D call uncertain. The CDR3 runs to 13 residues. Trimming cost V 3 bases and J 2 bases, with 7 bases left between them. Written as DNA, the CDR3 is TGTGCCAGCAGTTTTGAGCAGCAAGAGACCCAGTACTTC. It yields the protein CASSFEQQETQYF.

V gene TRBV18 combines with J gene TRBJ1-1; the D gene is possibly TRBD1 (6 bases). CDR3 length: 14 amino acids. Trimming took off 3 bases at V and 7 bases at J, with 15 bases between the two ends. CDR1 and CDR2 (germline): KGHSH, LQKENI. The CDR3 DNA reads TGTGCCAGCTCACCGCGAGCGGGACACATTGAAGCTTTCTTT. It specifies CASSPRAGHIEAFF.

The V and J genes are TRBV20-1 and TRBJ2-1; D is perhaps TRBD1 (6 bases). The CDR3 has 15 residues. V was shortened by 0 bases and J by 6 bases, with 15 bases between the two germline ends. Germline V CDR1 and CDR2: DFQATT, SNEGSKA (reference sequence). CDR3 nucleotides: TGCAGTGCTAGAGACCCGTACAGGGTTGGCAATGAGCAGTTCTTC. Translating it yields CSARDPYRVGNEQFF.

CDR3 DNA sequence: TGTGCCAGCAGCGTAGGGGTCCATGGTACCGTGCATGGCGAGACCCAGTACTTC. Translation gives CASSVGVHGTVHGETQYF. The chain links TRBV9 to TRBJ2-5; D is unresolved. The CDR3 is made up of 18 amino acids. Germline-derived CDR1 and CDR2 are SGDLS and YYNGEE. Trimming took off 0 bases at V and 5 bases at J, with 23 bases between the two ends.

The table lists this clonotype with many counts. The chain employs TRBV12-3 or TRBV12-4 and TRBJ1-2, with D perhaps TRBD1 (5 bases). The CDR3 contains 17 residues. Trimming pared 5 bases from V and 4 bases from J, leaving 23 bases between. The CDR3 DNA follows: TGTGCCAGCAGTCCCCCCGGGGGGGAAGGTGTGTCCTATGGCTACACCTTC. Protein product: CASSPPGGEGVSYGYTF.

The chain links TRBV20-1 to TRBJ1-2; maybe TRBD1 (6 bases). Trimming pared 6 bases from V and 3 bases from J, leaving 17 bases between. The CDR3 consists of 14 residues. The germline gives CDR1 DFQATT, CDR2 SNEGSKA (reference sequence). The CDR3 DNA sequence: TGCAGTGCCCCGCTACAGGGACTAGACTATGGCTACACCTTC. Its translation is CSAPLQGLDYGYTF.

The chain is built from TRBV24-1 and TRBJ2-1; D ambiguous. The CDR3 contains 11 residues. Germline assignment: CDR1 KGHDR and CDR2 SFDVKD. Trimming removed 4 bases from V and 8 bases from J, with 5 bases in between. The CDR3 DNA reads as TGTGCCACCAGTGAAAGGGATGAGCAGTTCTTC. This encodes CATSERDEQFF.

DNA of the CDR3: TGTGCCAGCAGCTTAATGGAGCATACGCAGTATTTT. Amino acid sequence: CASSLMEHTQYF. The chain joins TRBV7-2 to TRBJ2-3, with D uncertain. Trimming shortened V by 2 bases and J by 7 bases, and 7 bases separated the two germline ends. CDR3 length: 12 amino acids. The germline gives CDR1 SGHTA, CDR2 FQGNSA.

V and J are TRBV6-2 or TRBV6-3 and TRBJ1-6; 7 nucleotides align to TRBD1. The CDR3 has 17 residues. J gave up 6 bases and V 2 bases, and 10 bases lay outside the gene matches. Germline V gene data show CDR1 as MNHEY and CDR2 as SVGEGT. This CDR3 is CASSYHPVGQSNSPLHF. CDR3 bases: TGTGCCAGCAGTTACCATCCGGTGGGACAGTCTAATTCACCCCTCCACTTT.

This clonotype appeared a few times. The V and J genes are TRBV20-1 and TRBJ2-7, with TRBD1 matching 9 bases. CDR1 DFQATT and CDR2 SNEGSKA come from the germline V gene (reference sequence). CDR3 length: 14 amino acids. V was pared by 1 base and J by 6 bases, with 7 bases of the junction left unmatched. This chain's CDR3 is CSARVGTGGAEQYF. CDR3 coding DNA: TGCAGTGCTAGAGTAGGTACAGGGGGCGCCGAGCAGTACTTC.

The chain links TRBV5-6 to TRBJ2-6, with D possibly TRBD1 on 6 matching bases. V was shortened by 1 base and J by 0 bases, with 14 bases between the two germline ends. CDR1 SGHDT and CDR2 YYEEEE come from the germline V gene. The CDR3 totals 18 residues. CDR3 sequence (DNA): TGTGCCAGCAGCTTGCCCGGGACATCAAGCTCTGGGGCCAACGTCCTGACTTTC. Translation: CASSLPGTSSSGANVLTF.

The genes are TRBV7-2 and TRBJ1-6; a possible D gene is TRBD1 (5 bases). Trimming shortened V by 5 bases and J by 9 bases, and 14 bases separated the two germline ends. There are 14 residues in the CDR3. Germline lookup yields CDR1 SGHTA and CDR2 FQGNSA. The CDR3: CASSDRGMSSPLHF. CDR3 sequence (DNA): TGTGCCAGCAGCGATAGGGGAATGAGTTCACCCCTCCACTTT.

This clonotype was observed many times. V usage is TRBV4-3 and J usage is TRBJ2-3; TRBD1 is a possible D gene (6 bases). V shed 0 bases and J shed 2 bases, with 15 bases lying between them. CDR1 is LGHNA, CDR2 YSLEER, per germline. The CDR3 sequence is 17 residues long. This CDR3 is CASSQDYRDPVTDTQYF. The CDR3 region has the DNA TGCGCCAGCAGCCAAGACTACAGGGACCCTGTCACAGATACGCAGTATTTT.

This CDR3 is CASEGDSSYEQYF. The CDR3 bases are TGTGCCAGCGAGGGGGACAGCTCCTACGAGCAGTACTTC. The chain employs TRBV28 and TRBJ2-7, with 7 bases identical to TRBD1. Germline loops: CDR1 MDHEN, CDR2 SYDVKM. V trimming: 8 bases; J trimming: 0 bases; junction bases outside the gene matches: 4. CDR3 length equals 13 residues. The entire variable domain, with the rest obtained from reference TRBV28 and TRBJ2-7, is as follows: DVKVTQSSRYLVKRTGEKVFLECVQDMDHENMFWYRQDPGLGLRLIYFSYDVKMKEKGDIPEGYSVSREKKERFSLILESASTNQTSMYLCASEGDSSYEQYFGPGTRLTVT.

This clonotype was detected a few times. J is TRBJ2-3 and V is TRBV18; D is uncertain. Germline CDR1 KGHSH, CDR2 LQKENI. Trimming pared 2 bases from V and 6 bases from J, leaving 3 bases between. The CDR3 totals 11 residues. CDR3 in DNA: TGTGCCAGCTCACCAGAGGATACGCAGTATTTT. This encodes CASSPEDTQYF.

In this sample, this clonotype turned up a few times. This chain connects TRBV15 to TRBJ1-5; the D is unclear. The CDR3 length is 14 residues. V was pared by 0 bases and J by 5 bases, with 8 bases between. Germline lookup yields CDR1 LNHNV and CDR2 YYDKDF (reference sequence). The CDR3 loop reads CATSRDGRDQPQHF. CDR3 bases: TGTGCCACCAGCAGAGATGGAAGAGATCAGCCCCAGCATTTT. The full variable domain, with the rest looked up from reference TRBV15 and TRBJ1-5, is DAMVIQNPRYQVTQFGKPVTLSCSQTLNHNVMYWYQQKSSQAPKLLFHYYDKDFNNEADTPDNFQSRRPNTSFCFLDIRSPGLGDTAMYLCATSRDGRDQPQHFGDGTRLSIL.